This TCR beta chain comes out of a study of early T cells in non-severe SARS-CoV-2 infection. Study-level information: The input, bulk RNA from unsorted whole blood, was sequenced, and chains were unpaired. Whole-study results and caveats: Sequences matched to VDJdb favored anti-spike CD8 responses, while private and CD4 specificities were missed.

Unique molecular identifier tags were affixed to discrete cDNA molecules. Each CDR3 protein gets one entry after TCRdb re-called the 5' RACE reads with MiXCR. The table includes some 50,000 distinct CDR3 sequences, about 4% detected once. The CDR3 sequence is 14 residues long. Germline CDR1 reads SGHRS; CDR2 reads YFSETQ. Between the trimmed V and J ends, which lost 0 bases and 5 bases, there was a span of 10 bases. The table lists this clonotype with many counts. Its target is not known. The sequenced sample was whole blood. This sequence was found in an adult who was a healthcare worker with PCR-confirmed SARS-CoV-2 infection or an uninfected control (not recorded which). V gene TRBV5-1 combines with J gene TRBJ2-3; no firm D call. The CDR3 coding sequence is TGCGCCAGCAGCTTGGTTGCGGAGTTAGATACGCAGTATTTT. Encoded protein: CASSLVAELDTQYF.